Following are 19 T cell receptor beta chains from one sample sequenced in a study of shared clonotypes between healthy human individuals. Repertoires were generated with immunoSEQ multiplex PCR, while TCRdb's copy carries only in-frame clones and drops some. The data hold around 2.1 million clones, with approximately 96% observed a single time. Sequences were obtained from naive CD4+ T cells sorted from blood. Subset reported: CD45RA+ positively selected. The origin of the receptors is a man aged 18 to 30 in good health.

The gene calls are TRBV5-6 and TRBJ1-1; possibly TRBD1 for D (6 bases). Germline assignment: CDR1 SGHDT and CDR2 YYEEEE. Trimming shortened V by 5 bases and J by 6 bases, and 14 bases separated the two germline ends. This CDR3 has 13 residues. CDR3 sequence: CASRLVQGAEAFF. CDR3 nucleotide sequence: TGTGCCAGCAGACTTGTACAGGGCGCTGAAGCTTTCTTT. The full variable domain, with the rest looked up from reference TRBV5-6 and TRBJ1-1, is DAGVTQSPTHLIKTRGQQVTLRCSPKSGHDTVSWYQQALGQGPQFIFQYYEEEERQRGNFPDRFSGHQFPNYSSELNVNALLLGDSALYLCASRLVQGAEAFFGQGTRLTVV.

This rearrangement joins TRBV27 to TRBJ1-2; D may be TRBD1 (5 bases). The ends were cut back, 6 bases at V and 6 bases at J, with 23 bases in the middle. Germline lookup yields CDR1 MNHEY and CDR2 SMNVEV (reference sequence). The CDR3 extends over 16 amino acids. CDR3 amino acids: CASSPGGLFFPDGYTF. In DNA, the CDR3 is TGTGCCAGCAGCCCCGGGGGTCTCTTTTTTCCGGATGGCTACACCTTC.

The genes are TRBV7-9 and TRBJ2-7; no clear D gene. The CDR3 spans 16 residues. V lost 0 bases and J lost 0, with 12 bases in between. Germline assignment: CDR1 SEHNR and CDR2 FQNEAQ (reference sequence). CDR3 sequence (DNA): TGTGCCAGCAGCTTAGCGTACCCAGTTAGCTCCTACGAGCAGTACTTC. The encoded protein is CASSLAYPVSSYEQYF.

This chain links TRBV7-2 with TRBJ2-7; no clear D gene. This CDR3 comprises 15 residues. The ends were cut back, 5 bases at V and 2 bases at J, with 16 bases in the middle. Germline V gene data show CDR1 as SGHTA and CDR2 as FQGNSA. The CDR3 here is CASSAAGVVTYEQYF. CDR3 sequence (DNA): TGTGCCAGCAGCGCCGCCGGAGTTGTGACCTACGAGCAGTACTTC.

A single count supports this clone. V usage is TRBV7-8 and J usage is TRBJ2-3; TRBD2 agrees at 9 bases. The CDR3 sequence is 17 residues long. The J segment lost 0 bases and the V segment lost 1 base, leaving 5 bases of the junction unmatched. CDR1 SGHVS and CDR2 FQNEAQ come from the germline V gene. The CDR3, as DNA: TGTGCCAGCAGCTTAGGGGCGGGAGGGTTGAGCACAGATACGCAGTATTTT. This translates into CASSLGAGGLSTDTQYF.

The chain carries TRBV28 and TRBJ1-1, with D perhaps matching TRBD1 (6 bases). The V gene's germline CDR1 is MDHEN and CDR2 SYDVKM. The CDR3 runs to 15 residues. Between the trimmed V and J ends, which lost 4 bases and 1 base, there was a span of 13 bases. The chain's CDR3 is CASSYPRGWNTEAFF. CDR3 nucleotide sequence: TGTGCCAGCAGTTACCCTAGGGGGTGGAACACTGAAGCTTTCTTT.

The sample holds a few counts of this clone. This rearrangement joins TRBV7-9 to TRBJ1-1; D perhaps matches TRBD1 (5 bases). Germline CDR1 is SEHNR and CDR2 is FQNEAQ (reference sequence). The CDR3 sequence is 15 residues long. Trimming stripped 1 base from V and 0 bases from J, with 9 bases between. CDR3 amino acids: CASSLGQLMNTEAFF. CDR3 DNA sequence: TGTGCCAGCAGCTTAGGACAGCTGATGAACACTGAAGCTTTCTTT.

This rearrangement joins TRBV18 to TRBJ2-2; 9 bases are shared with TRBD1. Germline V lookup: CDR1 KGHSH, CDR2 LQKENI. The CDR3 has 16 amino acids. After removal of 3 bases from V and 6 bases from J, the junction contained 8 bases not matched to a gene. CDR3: CASSPFPTGGSGELFF. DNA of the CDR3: TGTGCCAGCTCACCCTTTCCAACAGGGGGCTCCGGGGAGCTGTTTTTT.

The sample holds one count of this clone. CDR3 region: CASRATGGNQPQHF. The CDR3 DNA reads TGTGCCAGCAGAGCGACGGGGGGGAATCAGCCCCAGCATTTT. The chain links TRBV6-5 to TRBJ1-5; TRBD1 might be the D (5 bases). V shed 6 bases and J shed 4 bases, with 13 bases lying between them. Germline loops: CDR1 MNHEY, CDR2 SVGAGI. This CDR3 comprises 14 residues.

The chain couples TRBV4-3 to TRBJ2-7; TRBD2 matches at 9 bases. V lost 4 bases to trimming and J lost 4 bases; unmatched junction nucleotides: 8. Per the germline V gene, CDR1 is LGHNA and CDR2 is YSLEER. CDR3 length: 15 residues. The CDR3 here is CASSRNSGRDYEQYF. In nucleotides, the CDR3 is TGCGCCAGCAGCCGCAATAGCGGGAGAGATTACGAGCAGTACTTC.

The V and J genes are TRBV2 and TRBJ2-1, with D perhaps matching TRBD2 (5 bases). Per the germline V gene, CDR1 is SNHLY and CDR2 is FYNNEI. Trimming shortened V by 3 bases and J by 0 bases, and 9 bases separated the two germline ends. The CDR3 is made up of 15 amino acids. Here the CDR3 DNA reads TGTGCCAGCAGTGAGGAGGATAGCTCCTACAATGAGCAGTTCTTC. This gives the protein CASSEEDSSYNEQFF.

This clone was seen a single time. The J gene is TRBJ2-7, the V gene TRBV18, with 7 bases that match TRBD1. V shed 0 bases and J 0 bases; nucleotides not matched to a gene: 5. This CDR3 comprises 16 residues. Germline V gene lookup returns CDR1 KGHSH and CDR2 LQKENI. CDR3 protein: CASSPPTGQSSYEQYF. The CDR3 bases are TGTGCCAGCTCACCACCGACGGGACAGAGCTCCTACGAGCAGTACTTC.

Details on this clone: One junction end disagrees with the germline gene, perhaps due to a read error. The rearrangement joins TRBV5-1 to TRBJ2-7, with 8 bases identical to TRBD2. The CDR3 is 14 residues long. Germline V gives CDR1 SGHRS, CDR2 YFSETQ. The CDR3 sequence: CASSLGLAQFEQYF. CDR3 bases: TGTGCCAGCAGCCTCGGACTAGCTCAGTTCGAGCAGTACTTC.

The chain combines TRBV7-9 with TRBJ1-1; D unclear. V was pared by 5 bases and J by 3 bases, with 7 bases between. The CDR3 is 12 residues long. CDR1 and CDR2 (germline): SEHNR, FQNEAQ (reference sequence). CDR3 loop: CASSQAHTEAFF. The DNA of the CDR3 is TGTGCCAGCAGCCAGGCGCACACTGAAGCTTTCTTT.

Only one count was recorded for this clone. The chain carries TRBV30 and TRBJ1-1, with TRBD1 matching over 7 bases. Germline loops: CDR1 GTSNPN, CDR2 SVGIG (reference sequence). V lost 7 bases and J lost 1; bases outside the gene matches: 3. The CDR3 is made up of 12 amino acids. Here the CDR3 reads CAFSGGNTEAFF. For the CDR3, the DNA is TGTGCCTTCTCAGGGGGGAACACTGAAGCTTTCTTT.

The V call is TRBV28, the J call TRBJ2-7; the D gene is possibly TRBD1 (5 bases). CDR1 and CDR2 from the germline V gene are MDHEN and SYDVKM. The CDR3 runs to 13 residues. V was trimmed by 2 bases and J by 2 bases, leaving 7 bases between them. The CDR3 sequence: CASSLDRPYEQYF. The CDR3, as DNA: TGTGCCAGCAGTTTAGACAGACCCTACGAGCAGTACTTC. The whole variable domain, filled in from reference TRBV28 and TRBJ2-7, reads DVKVTQSSRYLVKRTGEKVFLECVQDMDHENMFWYRQDPGLGLRLIYFSYDVKMKEKGDIPEGYSVSREKKERFSLILESASTNQTSMYLCASSLDRPYEQYFGPGTRLTVT.

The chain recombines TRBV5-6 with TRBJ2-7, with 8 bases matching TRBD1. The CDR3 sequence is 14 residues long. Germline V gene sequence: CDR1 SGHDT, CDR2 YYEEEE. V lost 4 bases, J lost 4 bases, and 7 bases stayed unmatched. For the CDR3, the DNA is TGTGCCAGCAGCAGGGACAGGAGACAGTACGAGCAGTACTTC. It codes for CASSRDRRQYEQYF.

CDR3 sequence reads: CASSLQGAGSPLHF. The CDR3 DNA sequence: TGTGCCAGCAGCTTGCAGGGAGCGGGATCACCCCTCCACTTT. The chain couples TRBV7-3 to TRBJ1-6; a weak D match, TRBD1 (5 bases). V lost 3 bases and J 10 bases, leaving 13 bases between the germline ends. CDR3 length: 14 amino acids. Germline V gene sequence: CDR1 SGHTA, CDR2 FQGTGA.

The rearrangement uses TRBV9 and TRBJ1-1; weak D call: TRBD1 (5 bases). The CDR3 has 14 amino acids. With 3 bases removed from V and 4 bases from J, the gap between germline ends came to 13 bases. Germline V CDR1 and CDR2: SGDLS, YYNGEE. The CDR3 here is CASSAVGGSTEAFF. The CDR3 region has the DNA TGTGCCAGCAGCGCAGTGGGGGGAAGCACTGAAGCTTTCTTT.